These 14 T cell receptor beta chains were all obtained from the same sample, sequenced in a study of blood T cell repertoires in COVID-19. Measured with immunoSEQ multiplex PCR; TCRdb has only the in-frame clones, and not every one. There are 150,000 to 200,000 clones in the sample; under 85% occur only once, and 6% to 7% lies in the top ten. Sequencing input: peripheral blood. Receptor source: a woman aged 40 to 55 with acute or convalescent COVID-19.

A few counts support this clone. The genes are TRBV2 and TRBJ1-5; D is undetermined. The germline gives CDR1 SNHLY, CDR2 FYNNEI. Deletions cut 7 bases from V and 4 bases from J, with 8 bases between. The length of the CDR3 is 12 residues. CDR3 nucleotide sequence: TGTGCCAGCAAGAGGGCTAATCAGCCCCAGCATTTT. This translates into CASKRANQPQHF. Supplemented by reference TRBV2 and TRBJ1-5, the full variable domain reads EPEVTQTPSHQVTQMGQEVILRCVPISNHLYFYWYRQILGQKVEFLVSFYNNEISEKSEIFDDQFSVERPDGSNFTLKIRSTKLEDSAMYFCASKRANQPQHFGDGTRLSIL.

V gene TRBV12-3 or TRBV12-4 combines with J gene TRBJ2-2; D is undetermined. This CDR3 has 13 residues. The V end lost 2 bases, the J end lost 2 bases, and 3 bases lay between the germline ends. In DNA form, the CDR3 reads TGTGCCAGCAGTTTACTCAACACCGGGGAGCTGTTTTTT. Amino acid sequence: CASSLLNTGELFF.

J is TRBJ2-7 and V is TRBV25-1, with D possibly being TRBD1 (6 bases). Between the trimmed V and J ends, which lost 11 bases and 1 base, there was a span of 15 bases. The CDR3 consists of 13 residues. Germline-derived CDR1 and CDR2 are MGHDK and SYGVNS. For the CDR3, the DNA is TGTGCCGAAAAACAGGGATGGTCCTACGAGCAGTACTTC. Its protein is CAEKQGWSYEQYF.

This clone came up once. The chain joins TRBV4-2 to TRBJ2-1, with 11 bases that match TRBD2. Germline assignment: CDR1 LGHNA and CDR2 YNFKEQ. The junction had 1 base not matched to a gene; V was cut back by 4 bases and J by 2 bases. The CDR3 consists of 15 residues. The CDR3 DNA is TGTGCCAGCAGCCCGACTAGCGGGGCCTACAATGAGCAGTTCTTC. Its translation: CASSPTSGAYNEQFF.

The chain employs TRBV30 and TRBJ1-5; the D gene is possibly TRBD1 (5 bases). Between the trimmed V and J ends, which lost 4 bases and 1 base, there was a span of 11 bases. CDR1 is GTSNPN, CDR2 SVGIG, per germline (reference sequence). This CDR3 region has 14 residues. CDR3 amino acids: CAWNGGPSNQPQHF. CDR3 nucleotides: TGTGCCTGGAACGGGGGACCGAGCAATCAGCCCCAGCATTTT. Drawing the rest from reference TRBV30 and TRBJ1-5, the complete variable domain is SQTIHQWPATLVQPVGSPLSLECTVEGTSNPNLYWYRQAAGRGLQLLFYSVGIGQISSEVPQNLSASRPQDRQFILSSKKLLLSDSGFYLCAWNGGPSNQPQHFGDGTRLSIL.

This sequence joins TRBV18 and TRBJ1-2, with D unclear. Germline lookup yields CDR1 KGHSH and CDR2 LQKENI. This CDR3 is built from 12 residues. V was clipped by 2 bases and J by 6 bases, with 7 bases between them. The CDR3 nucleotides read TGTGCCAGCTCACCAAAGGAGGATGGCTACACCTTC. It yields the protein CASSPKEDGYTF.

This chain joins TRBV20-1 and TRBJ1-5, with TRBD1 matching 11 bases. J gave up 6 bases and V 3 bases, and 4 bases lay outside the gene matches. In germline, CDR1 is DFQATT, CDR2 SNEGSKA (reference sequence). This CDR3 is built from 14 residues. The CDR3 bases are TGCAGTGCTAGTATGGGGACAGGGGGTCAGCCCCAGCATTTT. Translation gives CSASMGTGGQPQHF.

The V and J genes are TRBV7-9 and TRBJ2-1; TRBD1 matches at 7 bases. This CDR3 is 12 amino acids long. Germline V lookup: CDR1 SEHNR, CDR2 FQNEAQ (reference sequence). The junction had 10 bases not matched to a gene; V was cut back by 5 bases and J by 15 bases. CDR3 DNA sequence: TGTGCCAGCAGCAGGTGGGGGACAGCGGCGTTCTTC. This encodes CASSRWGTAAFF.

The chain links TRBV4-2 to TRBJ2-2, with 7 bases identical to TRBD2. Germline V gene lookup returns CDR1 LGHNA and CDR2 YNFKEQ. This CDR3 has 17 amino acids. Trimming took 1 base from V and 5 from J; bases not matched to a gene: 10. The CDR3: CASSQASTGGGTGELFF. Written as DNA, the CDR3 is TGTGCCAGCAGCCAAGCGTCGACGGGAGGAGGGACCGGGGAGCTGTTTTTT.

The V call is TRBV6-5, the J call TRBJ2-7, with a weak D call TRBD2 (6 bases). The germline CDR1 and CDR2 sequences are MNHEY and SVGAGI. Trimming removed 8 bases at V and 4 bases at J, with 18 bases between. The CDR3 extends over 14 amino acids. The CDR3 nucleotides read TGTGCCAGCCAGAATGGAGGGCCCGGTTACGAGCAGTACTTC. This gives the protein CASQNGGPGYEQYF.

The rearrangement joins TRBV7-9 to TRBJ2-2, with 9 positions matching TRBD2. This CDR3 spans 13 amino acids. CDR1 SEHNR and CDR2 FQNEAQ come from the germline V gene (reference sequence). V shed 7 bases and J 6 bases; nucleotides not matched to a gene: 3. CDR3 DNA sequence: TGTGCCAGCAAGCGGGAGGTCCCCGGGGAGCTGTTTTTT. Protein product: CASKREVPGELFF. Full variable domain (remainder filled in from reference TRBV7-9 and TRBJ2-2): DTGVSQNPRHKITKRGQNVTFRCDPISEHNRLYWYRQTLGQGPEFLTYFQNEAQLEKSRLLSDRFSAERPKGSFSTLEIQRTEQGDSAMYLCASKREVPGELFFGEGSRLTVL.

The V and J genes are TRBV6-5 and TRBJ2-1; D is unresolved. The CDR3 covers 11 residues. Germline CDR1 and CDR2: MNHEY and SVGAGI. V lost 6 bases and J 10 bases, leaving 10 bases between the germline ends. In nucleotides, the CDR3 is TGTGCCAGCAGCTGGGCTTACGAGCAGTTCTTC. Protein: CASSWAYEQFF.

Relative to its sample, this clone is medium-sized. The rearrangement joins TRBV29-1 to TRBJ2-5; D possibly corresponds to TRBD2 (5 bases). There are 12 residues in the CDR3. Trimming stripped 4 bases from V and 10 bases from J, with 16 bases between. CDR1 is SQVTM and CDR2 is ANQGSEA in the germline V gene. The CDR3, as DNA: TGCAGCGTTGGCAGGTTGGCAGAGGGCCAGTACTTC. Translation gives CSVGRLAEGQYF.

A few counts support this clone. V is TRBV29-1 and J is TRBJ2-1; 7 bases match TRBD1. This CDR3 spans 15 amino acids. The junction had 13 bases not matched to a gene; V was cut back by 7 bases and J by 4 bases. Germline V gene data show CDR1 as SQVTM and CDR2 as ANQGSEA. CDR3 DNA: TGCAGCGCCACAACAGGGGAGCCTACTTACAATGAGCAGTTCTTC. Protein: CSATTGEPTYNEQFF.